Each of the 29 T cell receptor beta chains below was sequenced from the same sample in a study of long-term antiretroviral therapy in people with HIV. The authors ran the immunoSEQ assay, v3.0, at survey level. Clones were read by immunoSEQ multiplex PCR, and TCRdb kept only the in-frame ones, dropping some. The profile shows more than 20,000 clones, 70% to 85% of them singletons. This material consisted of unsorted PBMCs, taken 0.5 years after starting antiretroviral therapy. These receptors came from a young man with HIV.

The V gene is TRBV5-1, the J gene TRBJ2-1; TRBD2 matches at 10 bases. Trimming at V came to 0 bases and at J to 10 bases, leaving 13 bases not matched to a gene. Per germline, CDR1 SGHRS and CDR2 YFSETQ. The CDR3 is 17 amino acids. In DNA form, the CDR3 reads TGCGCCAGCAGCTTGGTAGGGGCTGGTCTAGCGGGAGAAGAGCAGTTCTTC. Translated: CASSLVGAGLAGEEQFF.

This clone was recorded only once. The chain couples TRBV10-3 to TRBJ1-1, with D maybe TRBD1 (5 bases). This CDR3 has 13 amino acids. Per the germline V gene, CDR1 is ENHRY and CDR2 is SYGVKD. V was pared by 0 bases and J by 4 bases, with 6 bases between. CDR3 residues: CAISESGGTEAFF. Written as DNA, the CDR3 is TGTGCCATCAGTGAGTCCGGGGGCACTGAAGCTTTCTTT.

The chain recombines TRBV7-2 with TRBJ2-7, with 7 bases lining up with TRBD1. J gave up 2 bases and V 5 bases, and 9 bases lay outside the gene matches. CDR1 and CDR2 from the germline V gene are SGHTA and FQGNSA. The CDR3 is 15 amino acids. CDR3 residues: CASSTGTASPYEQYF. CDR3 sequence (DNA): TGTGCCAGCAGCACCGGGACAGCCTCACCCTACGAGCAGTACTTC.

The J gene is TRBJ2-7, the V gene TRBV25-1; the D gene is possibly TRBD2 (5 bases). Germline V lookup: CDR1 MGHDK, CDR2 SYGVNS. The ends were cut back, 8 bases at V and 3 bases at J, with 23 bases in the middle. The CDR3 has 16 amino acids. The CDR3 nucleotides are TGTGCCAGCCGGGGTGAGTCCGCCCGGGAACTCTACGAGCAGTACTTC. Its protein is CASRGESARELYEQYF.

The V and J genes are TRBV27 and TRBJ2-1; TRBD2 aligns across 8 bases. J was trimmed by 2 bases and V by 4 bases; bases with no gene match: 4. The CDR3 runs to 15 residues. Germline lookup yields CDR1 MNHEY and CDR2 SMNVEV (reference sequence). In nucleotides, the CDR3 is TGTGCCAGCAGTTCCAGCGGGGGTCCCTACAATGAGCAGTTCTTC. The encoded protein is CASSSSGGPYNEQFF.

The chain combines TRBV6-1 with TRBJ2-2; the D call may be TRBD1 or TRBD2 (5 bases each). CDR3 length: 15 amino acids. V shed 6 bases and J shed 5 bases, with 16 bases lying between them. Looked up from germline, CDR1 is MNHNS and CDR2 is SASEGT. The DNA for the CDR3 is TGTGCCAGCAGATTGAGGGGAGTAGGGACCGGGGAGCTGTTTTTT. Translated, it gives CASRLRGVGTGELFF.

The rearrangement links TRBV7-7 to TRBJ2-5, with 7 nucleotides matching TRBD1. This CDR3 has 17 amino acids. V trimming: 2 bases; J trimming: 5 bases; junction bases outside the gene matches: 14. The germline V gene has CDR1 SSHAT and CDR2 FNYEAQ (reference sequence). In DNA form, the CDR3 reads TGTGCCAGCAGCTTATCGCGAGGTTGGACAGGTCCGGAGACCCAGTACTTC. It specifies CASSLSRGWTGPETQYF.

This chain links TRBV11-3 with TRBJ2-7; 7 bases align to TRBD1. Germline CDR1 is SGHNT and CDR2 is YENEEA. This CDR3 region has 14 residues. With 5 bases clipped from V and 6 bases from J, the junction kept 10 bases outside the gene matches. The CDR3 bases are TGTGCCAGCAGCCCATCCGGGACAGCGGCCGAGCAGTACTTC. Protein sequence: CASSPSGTAAEQYF.

J is TRBJ1-5 and V is TRBV14; no clear D. Germline CDR1 SGHDN, CDR2 FVKESK. Trimming took off 3 bases at V and 5 bases at J, with 5 bases between the two ends. This CDR3 has 12 amino acids. The CDR3 sequence: CASSHNDQPQHF. The CDR3 DNA is TGTGCCAGCAGCCATAATGATCAGCCCCAGCATTTT.

J is TRBJ2-7 and V is TRBV30; the D is unclear. The CDR3 runs 13 residues. CDR1 and CDR2 (germline): GTSNPN, SVGIG (reference sequence). V shed 8 bases and J shed 2 bases, with 16 bases lying between them. The CDR3 DNA follows: TGTGCCGGTGGTCGTACGAGAACCTACGAGCAGTACTTC. Protein: CAGGRTRTYEQYF.

This clone has only one observation. This chain links TRBV28 with TRBJ1-5, with D hard to call. V lost 6 bases and J lost 0, with 24 bases in between. CDR3 length: 19 residues. The germline gives CDR1 MDHEN, CDR2 SYDVKM. CDR3 DNA sequence: TGTGCCAGCAGCTCCACCCTCGGGGAGGAAAGTTATAGCAATCAGCCCCAGCATTTT. Translation gives CASSSTLGEESYSNQPQHF. Variable domain in full (rest from reference TRBV28 and TRBJ1-5): DVKVTQSSRYLVKRTGEKVFLECVQDMDHENMFWYRQDPGLGLRLIYFSYDVKMKEKGDIPEGYSVSREKKERFSLILESASTNQTSMYLCASSSTLGEESYSNQPQHFGDGTRLSIL.

This rearrangement joins TRBV18 to TRBJ1-5, with 12 bases identical to TRBD1. The J segment lost 7 bases and the V segment lost 3 bases, leaving 4 bases of the junction unmatched. CDR3 length equals 15 residues. Germline V gives CDR1 KGHSH, CDR2 LQKENI. The CDR3 DNA reads TGTGCCAGCTCACCTGGGACAGGGGGCGACCAGCCCCAGCATTTT. Translation gives CASSPGTGGDQPQHF.

The chain has TRBV7-6 and TRBJ2-7; 7 bases map to TRBD1. Germline V gene lookup returns CDR1 SGHVS and CDR2 FNYEAQ. J gave up 4 bases and V 5 bases, and 5 bases lay outside the gene matches. The CDR3 is 13 residues long. The CDR3 region is CASSATGEYEQYF. The DNA for the CDR3 is TGTGCCAGCAGCGCAACAGGGGAGTACGAGCAGTACTTC.

The rearrangement links TRBV28 to TRBJ2-6, with D maybe TRBD1 (5 bases). This CDR3 comprises 16 residues. The germline V gene encodes CDR1 MDHEN and CDR2 SYDVKM. V lost 4 bases and J 2 bases, leaving 12 bases between the germline ends. CDR3 nucleotides: TGTGCCAGCAGTTACTCAGGGTTAGCTGGGGCCAACGTCCTGACTTTC. It yields the protein CASSYSGLAGANVLTF. Looking up the rest from reference TRBV28 and TRBJ2-6 gives the full variable domain: DVKVTQSSRYLVKRTGEKVFLECVQDMDHENMFWYRQDPGLGLRLIYFSYDVKMKEKGDIPEGYSVSREKKERFSLILESASTNQTSMYLCASSYSGLAGANVLTFGAGSRLTVL.

The chain couples TRBV28 to TRBJ1-2; 8 nucleotides match TRBD1. The CDR3 sequence is 17 residues long. The trim removed 3 bases at V and 0 bases at J, leaving 9 bases unmatched. Germline V CDR1 and CDR2: MDHEN, SYDVKM. The CDR3 region has the DNA TGTGCCAGCAGTTTTGGGACAGGCTTATCCTCTAACTATGGCTACACCTTC. Translating it yields CASSFGTGLSSNYGYTF.

The chain recombines TRBV7-9 with TRBJ2-1; D might be TRBD1 (6 bases). CDR1 and CDR2 from the germline V gene are SEHNR and FQNEAQ (reference sequence). The CDR3 contains 14 residues. The V gene lost 3 bases and the J gene lost 8 bases, with 14 bases spanning the gap. The CDR3 loop reads CASSLGQGTDEQFF. In DNA, the CDR3 is TGTGCCAGCAGCTTGGGTCAGGGGACGGATGAGCAGTTCTTC.

The chain uses TRBV4-2 and TRBJ2-3; tentatively, D is TRBD2 (5 bases). This CDR3 comprises 18 residues. CDR1 is LGHNA and CDR2 is YNFKEQ in the germline V gene. V shed 4 bases and J shed 0 bases, with 20 bases lying between them. In nucleotides, the CDR3 is TGTGCCAGCAGCCCACGGGATGGGTCTCATTTGAGCACAGATACGCAGTATTTT. It is translated as CASSPRDGSHLSTDTQYF.

The rearrangement links TRBV4-2 to TRBJ2-7; 8 bases agree with TRBD2. V dropped 4 bases and J dropped 3; count of bases not matched to a gene: 8. The CDR3 sequence is 15 residues long. Germline assignment: CDR1 LGHNA and CDR2 YNFKEQ. CDR3 amino acids: CASSPFSGASYEQYF. The CDR3 nucleotides read TGTGCCAGCAGCCCCTTTAGCGGGGCGAGCTACGAGCAGTACTTC.

The chain employs TRBV28 and TRBJ2-7; D ambiguous. Germline CDR1 reads MDHEN; CDR2 reads SYDVKM. V was trimmed by 1 base and J by 5 bases, leaving 18 bases between them. This CDR3 has 16 amino acids. CDR3 region: CASSLSSSGGLHEQYF. The CDR3, as DNA: TGTGCCAGCAGTTTATCCAGCTCTGGTGGCCTTCACGAGCAGTACTTC.

V usage is TRBV27 and J usage is TRBJ1-2; 8 positions agree with TRBD1. The CDR3 extends over 16 amino acids. Germline values: CDR1 MNHEY, CDR2 SMNVEV (reference sequence). V gave up 3 bases and J gave up 8 bases; unmatched junction bases: 14. The CDR3 bases are TGTGCCAGCAGTTTTTTTCAGGGGGCCCAATTTGGCGGCTACACCTTC. Translating it yields CASSFFQGAQFGGYTF.

The chain recombines TRBV14 with TRBJ2-7, with TRBD2 as a possible D gene (7 bases). The CDR3 covers 16 residues. V lost 2 bases, J lost 3 bases, and 17 bases lay in between. Germline CDR1 is SGHDN and CDR2 is FVKESK. CDR3 loop: CASSQKRDTLYYEQYF. The CDR3 nucleotides are TGTGCCAGCAGCCAAAAGCGGGACACCTTATACTACGAGCAGTACTTC.

V and J are TRBV4-3 and TRBJ1-2; TRBD1 is a possible D gene (5 bases). Trimming stripped 0 bases from V and 8 bases from J, with 10 bases between. Germline values: CDR1 LGHNA, CDR2 YSLEER. The CDR3 loop spans 13 amino acids. The CDR3 region is CASSQDATGGYTF. The CDR3 DNA reads TGCGCCAGCAGCCAAGATGCTACAGGCGGCTACACCTTC.

The chain couples TRBV9 to TRBJ2-1; D possibly corresponds to TRBD2 (6 bases). Per germline, CDR1 SGDLS and CDR2 YYNGEE. This CDR3 has 15 amino acids. V gave up 3 bases and J gave up 10 bases, with 20 bases separating them. The CDR3 DNA reads as TGTGCCAGCAGCGCGGGCCCCCTACTAGCAGACGAGCAGTTCTTC. It codes for CASSAGPLLADEQFF.

The genes are TRBV7-8 and TRBJ2-3; D ambiguous. With 1 base removed from V and 2 bases from J, the gap between germline ends came to 10 bases. Germline values: CDR1 SGHVS, CDR2 FQNEAQ. CDR3 length: 15 amino acids. CDR3 DNA: TGTGCCAGCAGCTTAGGGGGTCCGACCACAGATACGCAGTATTTT. Encoded protein: CASSLGGPTTDTQYF.

The V gene is TRBV4-1, the J gene TRBJ2-7, with a tentative D call TRBD2 (5 bases). The CDR3 totals 13 residues. Trimming removed 2 bases at V and 1 base at J, with 6 bases between. From germline, CDR1 is MGHRA and CDR2 YSYEKL. This chain's CDR3 is CASSQQRSYEQYF. In nucleotides, the CDR3 is TGCGCCAGCAGCCAACAGCGGTCCTACGAGCAGTACTTC.

The chain recombines TRBV6-4 with TRBJ2-1; 8 bases map to TRBD1. The V and J ends lost 4 bases and 8 bases, in that order; junction bases with no gene match: 10. Germline V gives CDR1 MRHNA, CDR2 SNTAGT. The CDR3 covers 15 residues. This CDR3 reads CASSAFQDRVDEQFF. DNA of the CDR3: TGTGCCAGCAGTGCCTTCCAGGACAGGGTTGATGAGCAGTTCTTC.

This rearrangement joins TRBV10-3 to TRBJ2-7, with a tentative D call TRBD2 (6 bases). CDR1 and CDR2 (germline): ENHRY, SYGVKD. Trimming took 6 bases from V and 2 from J, leaving 14 bases between them. The CDR3 has 14 residues. In DNA, the CDR3 is TGTGCCATCAGCCGACGGGACTCCGCCTACGAGCAGTACTTC. Its translation: CAISRRDSAYEQYF.

The V and J genes are TRBV5-1 and TRBJ2-7; 11 bases agree with TRBD1. V shed 0 bases, J shed 5 bases, and the junction held 1 base outside the gene matches. Germline V gene data show CDR1 as SGHRS and CDR2 as YFSETQ. The length of the CDR3 is 14 residues. CDR3: CASSLEGQGDEQYF. CDR3 sequence (DNA): TGCGCCAGCAGCTTGGAGGGACAGGGGGACGAGCAGTACTTC.

The chain recombines TRBV10-3 with TRBJ1-4; D remains unclear. V lost 2 bases and J lost 2, with 6 bases in between. The CDR3 is 14 residues long. Germline V gene sequence: CDR1 ENHRY, CDR2 SYGVKD. This chain's CDR3 is CAISEGRTNEKLFF. The CDR3 region has the DNA TGTGCCATCAGTGAGGGAAGGACTAATGAAAAACTGTTTTTT.